A single sample is the source of the 8 T cell receptor beta chains below, sequenced in a study of response to subunit inactivated influenza vaccine (dated by TCRdb to between 2018 and 2020). Library prep was done by RT-PCR. The sequencer listed for this sample is Illumina HiSeq 2500. Clones were called with MiXCR by TCRdb after fastp trimmed the public reads at Q25, and only in-frame beta chains were retained. Every distinct CDR3 protein forms one entry, paired with its most common genes and DNA. Recorded for this sample are 150,000 to 200,000 distinct CDR3 sequences; around 9.2% of them occurred a single time. The ten largest make up around 9.9% of the sample. Sequenced here: non-naive T cells sorted from PBMCs, sampled on the day of vaccination. Per the publication, the cell subset or site label means: memory T cell fraction. The source is a middle-aged man who received an inactivated influenza vaccine. Donor details come from another sample of the same person, matched by shared clones.

This clonotype came up many times. V is TRBV12-3 or TRBV12-4 and J is TRBJ2-3; D is uncertain. The CDR3 is 12 residues long. V gave up 5 bases and J gave up 2 bases, with 5 bases separating them. CDR3 bases: TGTGCCAGCAGTGCCTTCACAGATACGCAGTATTTT. Amino acid sequence: CASSAFTDTQYF.

The table lists this clonotype with a few counts. The chain joins TRBV3-1 to TRBJ2-6, with 7 bases identical to TRBD2. Germline V gene data show CDR1 as LGHDT and CDR2 as YNNKEL (reference sequence). V lost 4 bases, J lost 4 bases, and 7 bases stayed unmatched. The CDR3 is 16 residues long. The CDR3 here is CASSPPRGGGANVLTF. CDR3 bases: TGTGCCAGCAGCCCGCCCCGCGGGGGAGGGGCCAACGTCCTGACTTTC.

This clonotype has more than one count but fewer than ten. V usage is TRBV5-5 and J usage is TRBJ2-1, with a possible D match to TRBD2 (5 bases). Looked up from germline, CDR1 is SGHKS and CDR2 is YYEKEE (reference sequence). V was shortened by 4 bases and J by 1 base, with 15 bases between the two germline ends. This CDR3 contains 16 residues. CDR3 loop: CASSTASLLSYNEQFF. Here the CDR3 DNA reads TGTGCCAGCAGCACCGCTAGCTTACTATCCTACAATGAGCAGTTCTTC.

This clonotype was seen at least ten times. The chain is built from TRBV5-4 and TRBJ2-5, with TRBD2 as a possible D gene (6 bases). Germline V CDR1 and CDR2: SGHNT, YYREEE (reference sequence). This CDR3 has 15 amino acids. The ends were cut back, 0 bases at V and 1 base at J, with 10 bases in the middle. The CDR3 DNA sequence: TGTGCCAGCAGCTTGGTAGCGGACCGCCAAGAGACCCAGTACTTC. Amino acids: CASSLVADRQETQYF.

This clonotype has only one observation. Germline is not matched at one junction end, which may reflect a read error. The chain combines TRBV12-3 or TRBV12-4 with TRBJ2-1; TRBD1 matches at 8 bases. The CDR3 runs to 19 residues. The CDR3 protein is CAISLETGAAKTTYNEQFF. The DNA for the CDR3 is TGTGCCATCAGTTTAGAGACAGGGGCCGCAAAGACTACCTACAATGAGCAGTTCTTC.

In this sample, this clonotype turned up a few times. The rearrangement joins TRBV3-1 to TRBJ2-5, with a possible D match to TRBD2 (5 bases). This CDR3 is 18 amino acids long. Germline V gene data show CDR1 as LGHDT and CDR2 as YNNKEL (reference sequence). The V gene lost 0 bases and the J gene lost 1 base, with 18 bases spanning the gap. The CDR3 nucleotides read TGTGCCAGCAGCCAAGATTCGGGCGAGCGGATAGCCCAAGAGACCCAGTACTTC. Translation gives CASSQDSGERIAQETQYF.

In its sample, this clonotype was seen many times. No DNA is shown, since the ends of the CDR3 on it are uncertain; the CDR3 is the one TCRdb lists. This sequence joins TRBV4-2 and TRBJ2-2; TRBD2 was called by the table and not checked on the DNA. The CDR3 length equals 17 residues, ends included. Germline loops: CDR1 LGHNA, CDR2 YNFKEQ. CDR3 sequence reads: CASSQEILAQNTGELFF.

This clonotype was detected many times. The CDR3 reads CASSLTYGGGETQYF. DNA of the CDR3: TGTGCCAGCAGCTTAACCTACGGAGGCGGAGAGACCCAGTACTTC. The rearrangement uses TRBV7-2 and TRBJ2-5, with D possibly matching TRBD2 (5 bases). V lost 2 bases and J lost 4, with 14 bases in between. The germline CDR1 and CDR2 sequences are SGHTA and FQGNSA. CDR3 size: 15 residues.